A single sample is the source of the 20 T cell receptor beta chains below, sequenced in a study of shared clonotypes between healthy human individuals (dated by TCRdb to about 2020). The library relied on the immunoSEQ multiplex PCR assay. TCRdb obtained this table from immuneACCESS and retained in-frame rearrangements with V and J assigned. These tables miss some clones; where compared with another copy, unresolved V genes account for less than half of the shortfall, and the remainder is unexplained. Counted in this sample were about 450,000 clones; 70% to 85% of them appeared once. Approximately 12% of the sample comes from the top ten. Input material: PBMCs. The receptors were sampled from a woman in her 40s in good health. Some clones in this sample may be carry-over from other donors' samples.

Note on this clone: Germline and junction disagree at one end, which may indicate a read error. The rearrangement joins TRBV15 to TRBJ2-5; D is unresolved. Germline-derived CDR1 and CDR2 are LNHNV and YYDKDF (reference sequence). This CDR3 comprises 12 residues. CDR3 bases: TGTGCCACCAGCAGAGATGTGGGTGCCCATCACTTC. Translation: CATSRDVGAHHF.

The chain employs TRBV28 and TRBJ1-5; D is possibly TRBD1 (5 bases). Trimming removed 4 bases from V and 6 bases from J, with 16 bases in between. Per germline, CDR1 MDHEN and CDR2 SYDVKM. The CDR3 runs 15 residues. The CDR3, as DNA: TGTGCCAGCAGTTGGGACGGGAGGGAGGGTCAGCCCCAGCATTTT. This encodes CASSWDGREGQPQHF.

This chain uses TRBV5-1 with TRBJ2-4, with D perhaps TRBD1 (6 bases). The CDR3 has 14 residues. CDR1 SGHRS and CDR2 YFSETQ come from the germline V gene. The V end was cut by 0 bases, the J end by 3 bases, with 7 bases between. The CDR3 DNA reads TGCGCCAGCAGCTTGGGGGGGCTCAAAAACATTCAGTACTTC. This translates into CASSLGGLKNIQYF.

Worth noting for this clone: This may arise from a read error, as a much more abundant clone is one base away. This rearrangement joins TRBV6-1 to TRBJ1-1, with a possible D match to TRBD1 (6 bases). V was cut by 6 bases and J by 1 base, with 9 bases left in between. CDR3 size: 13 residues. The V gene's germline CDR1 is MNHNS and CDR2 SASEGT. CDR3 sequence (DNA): TGTGCCAGCAGCGGGGGACAGAACACTGAAGCTTTCTTT. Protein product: CASSGGQNTEAFF.

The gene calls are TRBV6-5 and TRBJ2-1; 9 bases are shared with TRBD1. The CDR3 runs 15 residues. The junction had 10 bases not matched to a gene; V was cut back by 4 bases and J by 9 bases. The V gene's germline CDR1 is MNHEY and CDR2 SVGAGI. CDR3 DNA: TGTGCCAGCAGTTCCGGGACAGGGCTTTTTGGTGAGCAGTTCTTC. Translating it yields CASSSGTGLFGEQFF.

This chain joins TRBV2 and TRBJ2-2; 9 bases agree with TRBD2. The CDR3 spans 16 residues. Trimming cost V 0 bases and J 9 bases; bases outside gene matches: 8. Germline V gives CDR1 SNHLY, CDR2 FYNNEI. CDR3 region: CASSEASGRDRRELFF. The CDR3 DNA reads TGTGCCAGCAGTGAAGCTAGCGGGAGAGACAGGCGGGAGCTGTTTTTT. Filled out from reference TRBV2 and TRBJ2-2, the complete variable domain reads EPEVTQTPSHQVTQMGQEVILRCVPISNHLYFYWYRQILGQKVEFLVSFYNNEISEKSEIFDDQFSVERPDGSNFTLKIRSTKLEDSAMYFCASSEASGRDRRELFFGEGSRLTVL.

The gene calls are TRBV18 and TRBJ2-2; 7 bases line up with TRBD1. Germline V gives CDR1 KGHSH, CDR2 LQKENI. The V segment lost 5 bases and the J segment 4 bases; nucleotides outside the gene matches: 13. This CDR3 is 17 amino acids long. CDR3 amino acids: CASSGYSGTDVTGELFF. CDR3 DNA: TGTGCCAGCTCAGGATACTCCGGGACAGACGTCACCGGGGAGCTGTTTTTT.

The CDR3 sequence is CASSESRLAVEQYF. CDR3 bases: TGCGCCAGCAGTGAGTCGAGGCTAGCTGTCGAGCAGTACTTC. V and J are TRBV10-1 and TRBJ2-7; D possibly corresponds to TRBD2 (5 bases). This CDR3 has 14 amino acids. Germline V gives CDR1 WNHNN, CDR2 SYGVQD (reference sequence). V was cut by 0 bases and J by 6 bases, with 12 bases left in between.

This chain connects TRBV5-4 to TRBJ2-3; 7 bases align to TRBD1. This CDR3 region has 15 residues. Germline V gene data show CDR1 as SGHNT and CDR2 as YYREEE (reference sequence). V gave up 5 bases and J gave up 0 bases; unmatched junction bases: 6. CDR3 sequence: CASRIGTASTDTQYF. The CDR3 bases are TGTGCCAGCAGAATTGGGACAGCCAGCACAGATACGCAGTATTTT.

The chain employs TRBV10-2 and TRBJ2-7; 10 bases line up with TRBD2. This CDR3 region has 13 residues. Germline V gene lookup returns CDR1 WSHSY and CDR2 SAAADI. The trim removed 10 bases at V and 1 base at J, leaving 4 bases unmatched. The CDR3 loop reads CATRTSGSYEQYF. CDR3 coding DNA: TGCGCCACCCGGACTAGCGGATCCTACGAGCAGTACTTC.

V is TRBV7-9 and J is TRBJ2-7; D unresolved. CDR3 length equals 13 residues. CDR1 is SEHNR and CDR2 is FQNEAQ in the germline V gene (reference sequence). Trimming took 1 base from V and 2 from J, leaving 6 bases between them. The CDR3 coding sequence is TGTGCCAGCAGCTTAGTCAACACCTACGAGCAGTACTTC. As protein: CASSLVNTYEQYF. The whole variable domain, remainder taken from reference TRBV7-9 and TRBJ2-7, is DTGVSQNPRHKITKRGQNVTFRCDPISEHNRLYWYRQTLGQGPEFLTYFQNEAQLEKSRLLSDRFSAERPKGSFSTLEIQRTEQGDSAMYLCASSLVNTYEQYFGPGTRLTVT.

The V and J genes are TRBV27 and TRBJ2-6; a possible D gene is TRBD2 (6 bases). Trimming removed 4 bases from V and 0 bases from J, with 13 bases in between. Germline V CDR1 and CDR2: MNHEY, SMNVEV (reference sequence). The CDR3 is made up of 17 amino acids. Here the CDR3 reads CASSSGGSHSGANVLTF. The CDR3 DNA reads TGTGCCAGCAGTTCCGGGGGTTCTCACTCTGGGGCCAACGTCCTGACTTTC.

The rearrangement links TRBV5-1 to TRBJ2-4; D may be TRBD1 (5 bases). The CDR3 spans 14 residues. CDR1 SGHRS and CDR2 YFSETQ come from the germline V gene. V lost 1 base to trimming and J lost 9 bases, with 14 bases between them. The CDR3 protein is CASSLTGAGRIQYF. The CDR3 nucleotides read TGCGCCAGCAGCTTGACAGGCGCAGGGCGCATTCAGTACTTC.

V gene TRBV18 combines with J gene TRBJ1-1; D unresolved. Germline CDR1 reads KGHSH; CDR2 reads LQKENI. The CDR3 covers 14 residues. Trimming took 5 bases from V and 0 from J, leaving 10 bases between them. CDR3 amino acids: CASSRREMNTEAFF. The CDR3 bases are TGTGCCAGCTCAAGGCGCGAAATGAACACTGAAGCTTTCTTT.

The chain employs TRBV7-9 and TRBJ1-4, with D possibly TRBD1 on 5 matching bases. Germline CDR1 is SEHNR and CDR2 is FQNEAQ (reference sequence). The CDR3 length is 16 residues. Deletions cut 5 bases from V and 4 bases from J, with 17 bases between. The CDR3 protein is CASSDGQGSINEKLFF. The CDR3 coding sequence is TGTGCCAGCAGCGACGGACAAGGCTCCATTAATGAAAAACTGTTTTTT.

CDR3 in amino acids: CASSPQGASTEAFF. CDR3 bases: TGCGCCAGCAGCCCACAGGGGGCCAGCACTGAAGCTTTCTTT. The chain employs TRBV10-2 and TRBJ1-1, with 9 bases fitting TRBD1. CDR3 length equals 14 residues. Germline CDR1 reads WSHSY; CDR2 reads SAAADI. V trimming: 6 bases; J trimming: 4 bases; junction bases outside the gene matches: 6.

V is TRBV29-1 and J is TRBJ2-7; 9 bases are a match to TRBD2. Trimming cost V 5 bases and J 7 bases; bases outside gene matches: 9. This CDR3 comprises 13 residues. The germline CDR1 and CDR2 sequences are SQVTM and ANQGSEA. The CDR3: CSVTLVGLAEQYF. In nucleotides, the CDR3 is TGCAGCGTTACCCTTGTGGGACTAGCAGAGCAGTACTTC.

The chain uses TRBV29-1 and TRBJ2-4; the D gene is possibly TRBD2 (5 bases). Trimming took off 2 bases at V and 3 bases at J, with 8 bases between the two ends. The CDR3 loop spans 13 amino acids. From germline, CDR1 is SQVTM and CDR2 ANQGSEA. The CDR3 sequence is CSVESGGKNIQYF. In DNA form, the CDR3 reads TGCAGCGTTGAATCCGGAGGCAAAAACATTCAGTACTTC.

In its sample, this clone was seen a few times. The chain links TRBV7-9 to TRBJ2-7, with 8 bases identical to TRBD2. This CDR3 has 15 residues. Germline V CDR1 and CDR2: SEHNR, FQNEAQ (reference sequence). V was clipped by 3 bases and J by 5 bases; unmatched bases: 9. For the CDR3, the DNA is TGTGCCAGCAGCTTTCAGACCGGGACTAGGAACGAGCAGTACTTC. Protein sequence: CASSFQTGTRNEQYF.

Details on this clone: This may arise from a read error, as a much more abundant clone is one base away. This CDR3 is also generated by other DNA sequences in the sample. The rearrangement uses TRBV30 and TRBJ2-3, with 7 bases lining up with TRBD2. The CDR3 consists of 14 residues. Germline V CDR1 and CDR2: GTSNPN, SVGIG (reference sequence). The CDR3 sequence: CAWVGGGFTDTQYF. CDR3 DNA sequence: TGCGCCTGGGTTGGGGGGGGATTCACAGATACGCAGTATTTT.